The 5 T cell receptor beta chains given below trace back to one sample, sequenced in a study of blood T cell repertoires in COVID-19. The protocol was immunoSEQ multiplex PCR, while the TCRdb copy is restricted to in-frame clones and leaves out a portion. The sample consists of over 200,000 clones, about 90% of them appearing once. Source material: peripheral blood. Receptor source: a man aged 25-40 years with COVID-19, enrolled during active disease.

The V call is TRBV10-1, the J call TRBJ1-1; 8 positions match TRBD1. This CDR3 comprises 17 residues. In germline, CDR1 is WNHNN, CDR2 SYGVQD (reference sequence). V shed 2 bases, J shed 7 bases, and the junction held 15 bases outside the gene matches. The DNA for the CDR3 is TGCGCCAGCAGTGAGGGATTAGTTCGTCAGGGGGCCGGTGAAGCTTTCTTT. Translating it yields CASSEGLVRQGAGEAFF.

V is TRBV18 and J is TRBJ2-7; TRBD1 might be the D (6 bases). Deletions cut 3 bases from V and 3 bases from J, with 18 bases between. CDR3 length equals 16 residues. The germline gives CDR1 KGHSH, CDR2 LQKENI. In nucleotides, the CDR3 is TGTGCCAGCTCACCGGGGGCCATGAGTTTCGGCTACGAGCAGTACTTC. Translation gives CASSPGAMSFGYEQYF.

This sequence joins TRBV7-3 and TRBJ2-2; a weak D match, TRBD2 (5 bases). This CDR3 contains 15 residues. Trimming left V 4 bases short and J 3 bases short, with 12 bases between. Germline CDR1 and CDR2: SGHTA and FQGTGA. For the CDR3, the DNA is TGTGCCAGCAGCTCTCCGGGCGGGTACACCGGGGAGCTGTTTTTT. This sequence encodes CASSSPGGYTGELFF.

The chain couples TRBV19 to TRBJ1-2, with a tentative D call TRBD1 (6 bases). Germline V gene lookup returns CDR1 LNHDA and CDR2 SQIVND (reference sequence). The CDR3 sequence is 14 residues long. The V gene lost 5 bases and the J gene lost 6 bases, with 16 bases spanning the gap. DNA of the CDR3: TGTGCCAGTAGTCCCGAGGACAGCGTGGATGGCTACACCTTC. It translates to CASSPEDSVDGYTF.

This clone was counted a single time. This chain uses TRBV11-2 with TRBJ2-5; 9 bases match TRBD1. Germline V gives CDR1 SGHAT, CDR2 FQNNGV. The V segment lost 3 bases and the J segment 2 bases; nucleotides outside the gene matches: 4. This CDR3 contains 15 residues. This CDR3 reads CASSLGQGLQETQYF. The DNA for the CDR3 is TGTGCCAGCAGCTTGGGACAGGGTTTGCAAGAGACCCAGTACTTC.